This note documents a single T cell receptor (beta chain) sequence. The antigen is undetermined. These data originate in a study of T cells after yellow fever vaccination. As for the study in general: Preparation of fractions with low cell numbers was performed using SMART-Seq v4 Ultra Low Input.

Study outcomes and limitations: The secondary T-cell response peaked on day 5, not day 15, but was weaker. The study re-detected most primary-vaccination clones after the booster (roughly 95% CD4, 85% to 90% CD8).

The V gene's germline CDR1 is SGHRS and CDR2 YFSETQ. This CDR3 comprises 12 residues. Between the trimmed V and J ends, which lost 5 bases and 9 bases, there was a span of 14 bases. They built TCR cDNA with 5'RACE template switching, a step that put in a universal primer site and UMIs. TCRdb used MiXCR to reprocess the 5' RACE reads, holding one entry per CDR3 protein. The top ten hold 15% to 20% of the sample, which has roughly 300,000 distinct CDR3 sequences, around 7.3% seen once. The chain employs TRBV5-1 and TRBJ2-5, with D perhaps TRBD2 (5 bases). The origin of this receptor is a man aged 18 to 35 who received the YFV17D yellow fever vaccine. The specimen comprised PBMCs, sampled 35 to 50 days after the first yellow fever vaccination. The CDR3 nucleotides read TGCGCCAGCAGGAACCTCCTGGAGGCCCAGTACTTC. Residues: CASRNLLEAQYF. Looking up the rest from reference TRBV5-1 and TRBJ2-5 gives the full variable domain: KAGVTQTPRYLIKTRGQQVTLSCSPISGHRSVSWYQQTPGQGLQFLFEYFSETQRNKGNFPGRFSGRQFSNSRSEMNVSTLELGDSALYLCASRNLLEAQYFGPGTRLLVL.